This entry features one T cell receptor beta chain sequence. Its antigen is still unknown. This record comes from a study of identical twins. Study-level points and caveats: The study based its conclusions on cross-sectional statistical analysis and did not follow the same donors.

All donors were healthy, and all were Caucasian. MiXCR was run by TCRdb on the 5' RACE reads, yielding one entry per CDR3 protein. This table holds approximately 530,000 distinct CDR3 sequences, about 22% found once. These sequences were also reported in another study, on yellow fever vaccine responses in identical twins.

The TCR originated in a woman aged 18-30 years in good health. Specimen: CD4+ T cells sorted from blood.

Here the CDR3 reads CASSRTHGGTDTQYF. The CDR3 DNA reads TGTGCCAGCAGCCGAACACACGGGGGGACAGATACGCAGTATTTT. The chain employs TRBV12-3 or TRBV12-4 and TRBJ2-3; TRBD2 aligns across 7 bases. This CDR3 spans 15 amino acids. J gave up 3 bases and V 6 bases, and 9 bases lay outside the gene matches.